This T cell receptor beta chain originates from a study of T cell responses to AZD1222 COVID-19 vaccine. Study-wide results and limits: Unmutated variant regions are reportedly targeted by nearly half of spike-specific TCRs. Recipients of AZD1222 seropositive at baseline numbered only 5 to 7. Donor demographics were predominantly white British with a female majority; clonal diversity may be underestimated. CD4 TCRs associated with vaccination spanned spike, dominating at 160-218 and 743-854.

With regard to this clone: The antigen is not known.

Repertoires were generated with immunoSEQ multiplex PCR, while TCRdb's copy carries only in-frame clones and drops some. This sample has tens of thousands of clones, with around nine tenths found just once. CDR1 and CDR2 (germline): SGHRS, YFSETQ. Trimming removed 3 bases at V and 2 bases at J, with 15 bases between. The CDR3 loop spans 16 amino acids. The material sequenced was peripheral blood, taken on day 0 of MenACWY control vaccination. The source is an adult in good health. The chain couples TRBV5-1 to TRBJ1-3; possible D gene TRBD1, 5 bases. CDR3 nucleotides: TGCGCCAGCAGCTCGGGCGGAATAGGGGCTGGAAACACCATATATTTT. This sequence encodes CASSSGGIGAGNTIYF.